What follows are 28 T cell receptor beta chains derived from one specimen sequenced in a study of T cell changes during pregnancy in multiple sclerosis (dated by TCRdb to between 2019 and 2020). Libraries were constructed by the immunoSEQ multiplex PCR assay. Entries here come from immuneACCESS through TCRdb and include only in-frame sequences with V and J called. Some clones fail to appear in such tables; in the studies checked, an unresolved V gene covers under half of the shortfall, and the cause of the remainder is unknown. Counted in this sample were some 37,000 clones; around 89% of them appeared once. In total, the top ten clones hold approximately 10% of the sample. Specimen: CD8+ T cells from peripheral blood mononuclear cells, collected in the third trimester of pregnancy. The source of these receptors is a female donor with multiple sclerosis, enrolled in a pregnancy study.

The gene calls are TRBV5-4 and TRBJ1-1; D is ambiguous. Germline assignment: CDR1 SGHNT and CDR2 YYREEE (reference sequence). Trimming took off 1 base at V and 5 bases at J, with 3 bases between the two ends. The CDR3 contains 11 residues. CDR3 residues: CASSLSTEAFF. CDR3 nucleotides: TGTGCCAGCAGCTTGTCGACTGAAGCTTTCTTT.

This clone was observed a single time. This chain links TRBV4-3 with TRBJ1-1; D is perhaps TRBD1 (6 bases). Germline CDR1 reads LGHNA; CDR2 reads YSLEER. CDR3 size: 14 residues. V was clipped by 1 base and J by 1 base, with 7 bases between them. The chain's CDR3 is CASSQAGANTEAFF. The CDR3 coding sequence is TGCGCCAGCAGCCAAGCAGGGGCGAACACTGAAGCTTTCTTT.

CDR3 coding DNA: TGTGCCAGCAGCCTCACGGGGTCTAGCTCCTACAATGAGCAGTTCTTC. Translated, it gives CASSLTGSSSYNEQFF. The rearrangement uses TRBV27 and TRBJ2-1; D perhaps matches TRBD2 (5 bases). The CDR3 totals 16 residues. V was trimmed by 6 bases and J by 0 bases, leaving 15 bases between them. Germline V gene data show CDR1 as MNHEY and CDR2 as SMNVEV (reference sequence).

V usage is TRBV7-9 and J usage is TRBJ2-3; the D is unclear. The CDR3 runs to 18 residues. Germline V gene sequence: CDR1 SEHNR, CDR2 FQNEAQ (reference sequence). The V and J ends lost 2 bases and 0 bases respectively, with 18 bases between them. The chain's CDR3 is CASSLPTTILPSTDTQYF. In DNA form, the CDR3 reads TGTGCCAGCAGCTTACCGACCACTATCTTACCGAGCACAGATACGCAGTATTTT. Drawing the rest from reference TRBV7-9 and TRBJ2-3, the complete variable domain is DTGVSQNPRHKITKRGQNVTFRCDPISEHNRLYWYRQTLGQGPEFLTYFQNEAQLEKSRLLSDRFSAERPKGSFSTLEIQRTEQGDSAMYLCASSLPTTILPSTDTQYFGPGTRLTVL.

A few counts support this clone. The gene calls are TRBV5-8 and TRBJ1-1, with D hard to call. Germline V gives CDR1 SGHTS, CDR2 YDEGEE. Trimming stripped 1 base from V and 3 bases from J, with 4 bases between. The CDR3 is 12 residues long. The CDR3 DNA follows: TGTGCCAGCAGCTTGTACTACACTGAAGCTTTCTTT. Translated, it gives CASSLYYTEAFF.

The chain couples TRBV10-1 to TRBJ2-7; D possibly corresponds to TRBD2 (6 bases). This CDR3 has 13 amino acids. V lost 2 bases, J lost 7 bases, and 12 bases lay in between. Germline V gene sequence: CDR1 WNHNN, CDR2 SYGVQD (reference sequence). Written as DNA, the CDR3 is TGCGCCAGCAGTGAGACGGGAGTCGATGAGCAGTACTTC. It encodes CASSETGVDEQYF.

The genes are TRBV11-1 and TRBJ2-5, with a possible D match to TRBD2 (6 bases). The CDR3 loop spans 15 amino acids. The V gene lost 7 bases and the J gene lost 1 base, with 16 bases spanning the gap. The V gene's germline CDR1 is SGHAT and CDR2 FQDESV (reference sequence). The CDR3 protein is CASTEEGRSQETQYF. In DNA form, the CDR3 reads TGTGCCAGCACTGAGGAGGGGCGATCCCAAGAGACCCAGTACTTC.

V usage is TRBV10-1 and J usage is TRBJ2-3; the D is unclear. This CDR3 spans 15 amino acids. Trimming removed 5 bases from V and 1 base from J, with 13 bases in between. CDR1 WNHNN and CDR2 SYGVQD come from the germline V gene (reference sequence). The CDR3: CASSRSPEGTDTQYF. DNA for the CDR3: TGCGCCAGCAGTAGGTCCCCCGAGGGCACAGATACGCAGTATTTT.

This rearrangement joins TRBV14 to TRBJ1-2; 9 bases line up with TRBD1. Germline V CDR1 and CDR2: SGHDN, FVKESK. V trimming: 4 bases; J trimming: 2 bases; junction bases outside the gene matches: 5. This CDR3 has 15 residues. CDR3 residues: CASSPGQGINYGYTF. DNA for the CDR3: TGTGCCAGCAGCCCGGGACAGGGTATAAACTATGGCTACACCTTC.

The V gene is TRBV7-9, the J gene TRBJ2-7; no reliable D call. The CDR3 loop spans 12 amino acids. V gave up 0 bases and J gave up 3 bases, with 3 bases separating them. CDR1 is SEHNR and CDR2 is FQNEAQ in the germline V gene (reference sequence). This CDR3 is CASSLARYEQYF. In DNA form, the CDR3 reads TGTGCCAGCAGCTTAGCCCGCTACGAGCAGTACTTC.

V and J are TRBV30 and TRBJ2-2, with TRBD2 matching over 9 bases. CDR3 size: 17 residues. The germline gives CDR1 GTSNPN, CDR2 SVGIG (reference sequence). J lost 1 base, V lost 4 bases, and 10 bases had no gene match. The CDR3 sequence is CAWKGTSRGWNTGELFF. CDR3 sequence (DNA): TGTGCCTGGAAGGGGACTAGCAGGGGGTGGAACACCGGGGAGCTGTTTTTT.

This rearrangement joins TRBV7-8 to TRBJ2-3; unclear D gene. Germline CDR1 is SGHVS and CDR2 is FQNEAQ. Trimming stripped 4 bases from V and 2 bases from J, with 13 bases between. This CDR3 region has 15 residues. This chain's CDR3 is CASSWSVLVTDTQYF. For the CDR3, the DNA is TGTGCCAGCAGCTGGTCGGTTCTCGTCACAGATACGCAGTATTTT.

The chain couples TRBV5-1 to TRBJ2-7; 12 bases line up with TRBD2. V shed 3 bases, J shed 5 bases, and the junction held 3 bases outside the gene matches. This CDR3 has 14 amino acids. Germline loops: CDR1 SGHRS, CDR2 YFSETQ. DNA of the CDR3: TGCGCCAGCAGCTCGCGGACTAGCGGGGACGAGCAGTACTTC. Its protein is CASSSRTSGDEQYF.

This CDR3 reads CASSQDRAGYTF. The CDR3 bases are TGCGCCAGCAGCCAAGACAGGGCAGGCTACACCTTC. The genes are TRBV4-1 and TRBJ1-2; a weak D match, TRBD1 (5 bases). The CDR3 runs to 12 residues. V was cut by 0 bases and J by 8 bases, with 7 bases left in between. Germline V gene data show CDR1 as MGHRA and CDR2 as YSYEKL.

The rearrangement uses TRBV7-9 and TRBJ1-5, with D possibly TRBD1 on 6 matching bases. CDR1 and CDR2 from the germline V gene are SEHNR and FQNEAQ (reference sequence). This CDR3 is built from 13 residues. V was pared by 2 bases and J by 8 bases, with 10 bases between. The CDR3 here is CASSLTGTEPQHF. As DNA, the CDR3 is TGTGCCAGCAGCTTAACAGGGACGGAGCCCCAGCATTTT.

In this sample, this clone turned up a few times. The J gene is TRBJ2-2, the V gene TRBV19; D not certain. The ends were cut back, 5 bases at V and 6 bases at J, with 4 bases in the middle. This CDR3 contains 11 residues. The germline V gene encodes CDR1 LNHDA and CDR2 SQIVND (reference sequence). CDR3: CASSLSGELFF. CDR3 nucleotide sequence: TGTGCCAGTAGTTTATCCGGGGAGCTGTTTTTT.

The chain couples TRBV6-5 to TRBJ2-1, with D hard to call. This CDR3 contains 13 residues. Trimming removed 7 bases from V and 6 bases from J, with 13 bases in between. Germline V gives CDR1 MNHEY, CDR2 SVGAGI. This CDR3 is CASNQQYGNEQFF. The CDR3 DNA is TGTGCCAGCAACCAACAGTACGGCAATGAGCAGTTCTTC.

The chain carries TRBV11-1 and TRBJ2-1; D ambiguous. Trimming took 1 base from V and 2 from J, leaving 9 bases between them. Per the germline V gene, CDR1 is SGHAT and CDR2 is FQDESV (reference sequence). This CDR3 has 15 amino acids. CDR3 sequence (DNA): TGTGCCAGCAGCTTAGGGAGTGTCACCTACAATGAGCAGTTCTTC. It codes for CASSLGSVTYNEQFF. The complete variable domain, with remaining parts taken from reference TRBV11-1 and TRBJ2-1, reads EAEVAQSPRYKITEKSQAVAFWCDPISGHATLYWYRQILGQGPELLVQFQDESVVDDSQLPKDRFSAERLKGVDSTLKIQPAELGDSAMYLCASSLGSVTYNEQFFGPGTRLTVL.

The CDR3 reads CASSLLARYNEQFF. The CDR3 DNA sequence: TGTGCCAGCAGCTTACTGGCAAGATACAATGAGCAGTTCTTC. The V call is TRBV7-6, the J call TRBJ2-1, with unresolved D. V lost 2 bases, J lost 4 bases, and 9 bases lay in between. Germline V gene data show CDR1 as SGHVS and CDR2 as FNYEAQ. The length of the CDR3 is 14 residues.

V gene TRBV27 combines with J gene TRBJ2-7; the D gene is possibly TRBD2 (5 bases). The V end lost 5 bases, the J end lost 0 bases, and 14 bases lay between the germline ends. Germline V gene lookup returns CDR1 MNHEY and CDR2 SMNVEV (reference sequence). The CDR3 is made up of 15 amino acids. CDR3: CASSDPSLPSYEQYF. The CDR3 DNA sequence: TGTGCCAGCAGTGATCCTAGCTTACCCTCCTACGAGCAGTACTTC.

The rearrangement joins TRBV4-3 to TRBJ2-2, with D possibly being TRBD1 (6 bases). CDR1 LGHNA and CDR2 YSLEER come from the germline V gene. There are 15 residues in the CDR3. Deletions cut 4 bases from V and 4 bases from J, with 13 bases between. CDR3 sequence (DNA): TGCGCCAGCAGCCCTATACAGGGTAGCACCGGGGAGCTGTTTTTT. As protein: CASSPIQGSTGELFF.

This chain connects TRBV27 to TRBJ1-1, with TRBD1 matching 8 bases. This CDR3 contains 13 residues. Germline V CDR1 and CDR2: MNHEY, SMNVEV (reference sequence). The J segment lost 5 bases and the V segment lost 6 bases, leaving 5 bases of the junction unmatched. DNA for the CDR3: TGTGCCAGCAGCCCCGACAGGGGTACTGAAGCTTTCTTT. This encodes CASSPDRGTEAFF.

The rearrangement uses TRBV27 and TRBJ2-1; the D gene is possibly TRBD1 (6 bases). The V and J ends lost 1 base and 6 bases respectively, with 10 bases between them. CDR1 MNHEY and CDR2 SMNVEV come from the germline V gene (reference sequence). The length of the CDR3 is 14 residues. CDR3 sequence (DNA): TGTGCCAGCAGTTTATTTTCAGGGGTCAATGAGCAGTTCTTC. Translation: CASSLFSGVNEQFF.

The CDR3 sequence: CASSLGDSTNEKLFF. The DNA of the CDR3 is TGTGCCAGCAGCTTAGGAGACAGTACTAATGAAAAACTGTTTTTT. The rearrangement links TRBV7-9 to TRBJ1-4; tentative D call: TRBD1 (5 bases). Germline CDR1 reads SEHNR; CDR2 reads FQNEAQ (reference sequence). V was cut by 1 base and J by 2 bases, with 8 bases left in between. The CDR3 is made up of 15 amino acids.

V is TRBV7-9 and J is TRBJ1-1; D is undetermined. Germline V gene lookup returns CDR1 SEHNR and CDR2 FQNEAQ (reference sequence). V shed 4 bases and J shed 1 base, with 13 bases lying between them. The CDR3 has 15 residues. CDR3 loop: CASSSLGSKNTEAFF. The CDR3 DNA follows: TGTGCCAGCAGCTCCCTTGGGAGCAAGAACACTGAAGCTTTCTTT.

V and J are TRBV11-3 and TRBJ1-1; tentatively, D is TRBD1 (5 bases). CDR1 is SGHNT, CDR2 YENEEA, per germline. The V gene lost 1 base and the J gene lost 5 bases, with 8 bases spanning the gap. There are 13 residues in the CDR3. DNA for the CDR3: TGTGCCAGCAGCTTAGCCGGGGGAACTGAAGCTTTCTTT. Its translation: CASSLAGGTEAFF.

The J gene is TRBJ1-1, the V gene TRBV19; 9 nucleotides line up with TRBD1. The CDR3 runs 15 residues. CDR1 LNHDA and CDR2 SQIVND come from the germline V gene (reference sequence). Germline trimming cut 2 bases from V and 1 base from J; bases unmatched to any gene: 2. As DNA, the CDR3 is TGTGCCAGTAGTATACCGGGACAGGGGAACACTGAAGCTTTCTTT. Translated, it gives CASSIPGQGNTEAFF.

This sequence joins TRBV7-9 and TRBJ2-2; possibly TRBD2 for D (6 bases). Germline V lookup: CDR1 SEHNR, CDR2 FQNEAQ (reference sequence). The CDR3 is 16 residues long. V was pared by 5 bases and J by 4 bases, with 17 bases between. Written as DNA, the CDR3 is TGTGCCAGCAGCACCCCCGGGACTCCAGCCACCGGGGAGCTGTTTTTT. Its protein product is CASSTPGTPATGELFF.